The rows below give T cell receptor beta chains drawn from one sample of a study of post-analysis software for immune sequencing data. TCRdb reprocessed the PCR reads with MiXCR, giving one entry per CDR3 protein. The repertoire holds approximately 730,000 distinct CDR3 sequences, with 25% to 30% as singletons. The specimen was blood. The receptors were gathered from a girl aged 10-17 years with multiple sclerosis. Each CDR3 is given with its conserved first and last residue.

v_call cdr3_aa
TRBV6-5 CASSYTRTGGGETQYF
TRBV6-6 CASSQTSGVMHEQYF
TRBV7-9 CASSPTTNEQFF
TRBV27 CASTPLGARASYNEQYF
TRBV29-1 CSVGATAEGAFF
TRBV6-6 CASTVGAPIPETQYF
TRBV3-1 CASSLGQKSYEQYF
TRBV7-2 CASSLGASGSRSHEQYF
TRBV4-1 CASSQEALMPNPSPRNEQFF
TRBV29-1 CSAQGPTNEELFF
TRBV3-1 CASSQRTGPNYGYTF
TRBV20-1 CSARASRASYEQYF
TRBV6-6 CASSYDQSSYNEQFF
TRBV6-5 CASSYSETRRNIQYF
TRBV2 CASSAGQGGSYEQYF
TRBV28 CASSFLEQGRAKNIQYF
TRBV7-8 CASSWDRAIRVSPLHF
TRBV12-3/TRBV12-4 CASSLRSQFEGYTF
TRBV4-3 CASSQDTSSGSNNEQFF
TRBV7-6 CASSLARQGVYEQYF
TRBV6-6 CASSYSRGRVYNEQFF
TRBV29-1 CSAIPRSYNEQFF
TRBV28 CASSVPTTNEKLFF
TRBV14 CASSLMRPATNEKLFF
TRBV29-1 CSVKAYAQDLLAKNIQYF
TRBV4-2 CASSQQESYEQYF
TRBV20-1 CSAFLAAGRSTDTQYF
TRBV5-5 CASSLWTGNGYTF
TRBV6-1 CASSETPGPRWETQYF
TRBV5-4 CASSLASGRAKDEQYF
TRBV5-1 CASSKVGSYNEQFF
TRBV9 CASSVGTQAPYGYTF
TRBV7-2 CATTWVPNTGELFF
TRBV6-2/TRBV6-3 CASRQSGSSTDTQYF
TRBV5-1 CASSRWAGSTDTQYF
TRBV10-3 CAISESGGLTEAFF
TRBV7-2 CASSTWTGTGSPLHF
TRBV9 CASSAGRNEQFF
TRBV12-3/TRBV12-4 CASTHLGNSPLHF
TRBV12-5 CASGPKTGSNYGYTF
TRBV4-3 CVSSQGRGADEQYF
TRBV12-3/TRBV12-4 CASSSSRTGGVEKLFF
TRBV5-6 CASSLTGNYEQYF